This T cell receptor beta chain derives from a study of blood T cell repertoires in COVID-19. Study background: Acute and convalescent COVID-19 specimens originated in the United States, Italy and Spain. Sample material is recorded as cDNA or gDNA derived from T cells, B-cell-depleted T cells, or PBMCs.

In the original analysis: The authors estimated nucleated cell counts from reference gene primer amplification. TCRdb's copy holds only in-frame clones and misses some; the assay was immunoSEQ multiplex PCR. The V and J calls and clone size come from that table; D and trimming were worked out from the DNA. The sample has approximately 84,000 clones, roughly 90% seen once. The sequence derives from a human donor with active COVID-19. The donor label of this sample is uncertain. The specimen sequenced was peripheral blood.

CDR3 nucleotides: TGTGCAAGTCGCTCCAACTGGACAGATACGCAGTATTTT. Residues: CASRSNWTDTQYF. This chain joins TRBV12-2 and TRBJ2-3; the table's D call, TRBD2, was not checked against the DNA. TRBV12-2 has pseudogene status. The CDR3 runs 13 residues.